Shown below are 6 T cell receptor beta chains from a single sample sequenced in a study of neurological immune-mediated disorders. TCRdb re-called the 5' RACE reads with MiXCR, one entry per CDR3 protein. The sample holds about 60,000 distinct CDR3 sequences; 3% to 4% are singletons and the top ten take under 2.5%. The sample comprised PBMCs. The origin of the receptors is a woman in her fifties or sixties with multiple sclerosis.

This clonotype was counted many times. DNA for the CDR3: TGTGCCAGCAGCTTATCCAATTACGAGCAGTACTTC. As protein: CASSLSNYEQYF. This sequence joins TRBV7-9 and TRBJ2-7; D gene uncertain. The CDR3 sequence is 12 residues long. Trimming left V 2 bases short and J 4 bases short, with 6 bases between. Germline loops: CDR1 SEHNR, CDR2 FQNEAQ (reference sequence).

This clonotype was seen a handful of times. The chain uses TRBV6-2 or TRBV6-3 and TRBJ2-1; no clear D gene. The CDR3 is 11 amino acids. CDR1 is MNHEY, CDR2 SVGEGT, per germline. Trimming removed 6 bases at V and 8 bases at J, with 8 bases between. Here the CDR3 reads CASRNGDEQFF. The CDR3 region has the DNA TGTGCCAGCAGGAATGGAGATGAGCAGTTCTTC.

This clonotype appeared many times. The gene calls are TRBV6-2 or TRBV6-3 and TRBJ1-2, with D uncertain. From germline, CDR1 is MNHEY and CDR2 SVGEGT. The CDR3 runs to 11 residues. V gave up 0 bases and J gave up 6 bases, with 2 bases separating them. As DNA, the CDR3 is TGTGCCAGCAGTTACTCGAATGGCTACACCTTC. As protein: CASSYSNGYTF.

This clonotype was seen a few times. J is TRBJ2-7 and V is TRBV20-1; perhaps TRBD2 as D (6 bases). Looked up from germline, CDR1 is DFQATT and CDR2 is SNEGSKA (reference sequence). The CDR3 spans 11 residues. V shed 5 bases and J shed 3 bases, with 8 bases lying between them. The CDR3 is CSAGGDYEQYF. The DNA for the CDR3 is TGCAGTGCTGGCGGGGACTACGAGCAGTACTTC.

This clonotype was detected many times. The chain couples TRBV24-1 to TRBJ2-1; 11 bases match TRBD1. The CDR3 consists of 15 residues. V lost 3 bases and J lost 6; bases outside the gene matches: 3. Germline assignment: CDR1 KGHDR and CDR2 SFDVKD. The CDR3 protein is CATSDPGTGGNEQFF. CDR3 nucleotide sequence: TGTGCCACCAGTGATCCGGGGACAGGGGGCAATGAGCAGTTCTTC.

This clonotype has ten or more counts. The rearrangement joins TRBV9 to TRBJ2-7; D is unclear. V gave up 4 bases and J gave up 3 bases, with 17 bases separating them. The CDR3 totals 15 residues. The germline CDR1 and CDR2 sequences are SGDLS and YYNGEE. The CDR3 DNA follows: TGTGCCAGCAGCCTCGGTGGCGGAAAGCGCTACGAGCAGTACTTC. Translation: CASSLGGGKRYEQYF.